Listed below are T cell receptor beta chains from one sample, sequenced in a study of chemoradiotherapy in HPV16-positive cancers. Produced via immunoSEQ multiplex PCR; TCRdb's table is partial and in-frame only. In the table there are tens of thousands of clones, about nine tenths of which are singletons. The sequences come from blood, collected from a patient who underwent chemoradiotherapy. These TCRs come from a human donor with HPV-associated anogenital cancer. CDR3s leave out the opening cysteine and the closing phenylalanine or tryptophan.

V gene	J gene	CDR3 protein
TRBV14	TRBJ2-6	ASSQERRHYSGANVLT
TRBV11-2	TRBJ2-3	ASSLMQGRTDTQY
TRBV4-3	TRBJ1-2	ARGGSYGYT
TRBV6-5	TRBJ1-2	ASSYGLANYGYT
TRBV5-6	TRBJ1-2	ASSLSYGYT
TRBV5-4	TRBJ1-6	ASSPGTASSYNSPLH
TRBV10-3	TRBJ2-3	AISYGDTQY
TRBV25-1	TRBJ1-6	ASSSYQGPLH
TRBV10-1	TRBJ2-7	ASSDARGGYYEQY
TRBV5-8	TRBJ2-1	ASSLGRLALYNEQF
TRBV6-1	TRBJ1-6	ASGSGHPNSPLH
TRBV7-2	TRBJ1-1	ASSPGGNTEAF
TRBV30	TRBJ2-3	AWSRVAGSTDTQY
TRBV11-1	TRBJ1-6	ASSFGTDNSPLH
TRBV30	TRBJ2-2	ACPRTSGTTGELF
TRBV9	TRBJ2-7	ASSVEVWTYEQY
TRBV25-1	TRBJ2-3	ASSEATLADTQY
TRBV18	TRBJ2-7	ASSLRVGDEQY
TRBV9	TRBJ1-1	ASSPGTGGRTEAF
TRBV21-1	TRBJ1-1	ASSKGPPYSLQNTEAF
TRBV19	TRBJ1-2	ASSIDRAGGYT
TRBV5-4	TRBJ1-6	ASSPPQGEHSPLH
TRBV7-3	TRBJ1-1	ASSPEGGRVTEAF
TRBV19	TRBJ2-3	ASSIDEQSTDTQY
TRBV19	TRBJ1-3	ASSLREGLSIY
TRBV7-2	TRBJ2-7	ASDPAGGPGTYEQY
TRBV29-1	TRBJ1-2	SVPPRPGINYGYT
TRBV7-2	TRBJ2-5	ASSYAGGAMETQY
TRBV30	TRBJ2-1	ARAWYNEQF
TRBV4-3	TRBJ2-6	ASSQGLREAGANVLT
TRBV30	TRBJ1-5	AWAKKGSQPQH
TRBV19	TRBJ1-2	ASTSGTHNFGYGYT
TRBV30	TRBJ1-3	AWSISAVVDTIY